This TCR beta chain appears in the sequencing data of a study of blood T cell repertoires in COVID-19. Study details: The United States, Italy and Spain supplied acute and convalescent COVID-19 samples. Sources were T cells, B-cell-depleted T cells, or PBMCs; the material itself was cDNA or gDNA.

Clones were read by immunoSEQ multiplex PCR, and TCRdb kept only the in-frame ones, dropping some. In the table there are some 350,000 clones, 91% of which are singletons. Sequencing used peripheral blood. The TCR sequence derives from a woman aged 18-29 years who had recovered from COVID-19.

The CDR3 DNA sequence: TGTGCCAGCAGCTTAGGGTACAGCTCCAACACTGAAGCTTTCTTT. It specifies CASSLGYSSNTEAFF. V usage is TRBV7-9 and J usage is TRBJ1-1; D is undetermined. Looked up from germline, CDR1 is SEHNR and CDR2 is FQNEAQ (reference sequence). The CDR3 consists of 15 residues. V lost 1 base and J lost 2, with 11 bases in between.